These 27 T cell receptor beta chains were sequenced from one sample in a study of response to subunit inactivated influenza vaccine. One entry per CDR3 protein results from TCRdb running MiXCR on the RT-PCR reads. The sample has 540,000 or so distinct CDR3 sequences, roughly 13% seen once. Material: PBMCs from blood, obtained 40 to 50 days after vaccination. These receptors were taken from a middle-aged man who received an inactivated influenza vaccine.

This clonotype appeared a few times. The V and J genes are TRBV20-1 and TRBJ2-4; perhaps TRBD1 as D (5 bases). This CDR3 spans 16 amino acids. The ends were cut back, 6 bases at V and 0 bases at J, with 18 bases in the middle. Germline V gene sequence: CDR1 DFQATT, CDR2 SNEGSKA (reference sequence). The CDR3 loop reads CSAPGAANLAKNIQYF. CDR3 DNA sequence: TGCAGTGCCCCTGGGGCGGCCAACCTAGCCAAAAACATTCAGTACTTC.

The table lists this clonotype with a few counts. The CDR3 region has the DNA TGTGCCAGCAGTCACCCGCTAGCGGAAACCTACGAGCAGTACTTC. It codes for CASSHPLAETYEQYF. The chain is built from TRBV6-2 or TRBV6-3 and TRBJ2-7, with 7 nucleotides matching TRBD2. The ends lost 5 bases at V and 2 bases at J; junction bases unmatched: 9. Germline CDR1 and CDR2: MNHEY and SVGEGT. The CDR3 sequence is 15 residues long.

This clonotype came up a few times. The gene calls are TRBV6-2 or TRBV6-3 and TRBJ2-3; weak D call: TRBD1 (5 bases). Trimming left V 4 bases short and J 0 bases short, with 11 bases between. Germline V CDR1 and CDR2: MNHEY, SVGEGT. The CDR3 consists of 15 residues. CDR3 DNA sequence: TGTGCCAGCAGTTTTGACAGAATTAGCACAGATACGCAGTATTTT. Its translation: CASSFDRISTDTQYF.

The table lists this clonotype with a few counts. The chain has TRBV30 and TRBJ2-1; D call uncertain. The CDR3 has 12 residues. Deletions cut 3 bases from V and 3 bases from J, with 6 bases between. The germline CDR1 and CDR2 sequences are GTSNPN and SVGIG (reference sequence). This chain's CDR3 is CAWSANYNEQFF. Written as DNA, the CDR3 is TGTGCCTGGAGCGCAAACTACAATGAGCAGTTCTTC.

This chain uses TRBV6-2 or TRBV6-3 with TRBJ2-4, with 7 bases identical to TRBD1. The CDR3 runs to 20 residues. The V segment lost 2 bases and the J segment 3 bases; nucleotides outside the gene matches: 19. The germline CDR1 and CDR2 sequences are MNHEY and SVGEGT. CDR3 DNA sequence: TGTGCCAGCAGTTACCCGCCGGGACAGAAGGGGAGTCAGGACAAAAACATTCAGTACTTC. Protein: CASSYPPGQKGSQDKNIQYF.

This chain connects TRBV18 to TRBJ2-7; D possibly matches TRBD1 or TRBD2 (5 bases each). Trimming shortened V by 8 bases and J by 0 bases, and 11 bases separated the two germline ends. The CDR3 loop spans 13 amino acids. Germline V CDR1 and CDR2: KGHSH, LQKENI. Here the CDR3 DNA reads TGTGCCAGCACTAGGGGTGACTCCTACGAGCAGTACTTC. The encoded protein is CASTRGDSYEQYF.

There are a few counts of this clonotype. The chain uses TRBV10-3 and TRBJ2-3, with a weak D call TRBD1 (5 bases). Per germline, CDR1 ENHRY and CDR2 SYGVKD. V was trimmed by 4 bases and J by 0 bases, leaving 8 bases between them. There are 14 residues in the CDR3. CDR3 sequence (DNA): TGTGCCATCAGTGTTTCAGGGAGCACAGATACGCAGTATTTT. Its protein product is CAISVSGSTDTQYF.

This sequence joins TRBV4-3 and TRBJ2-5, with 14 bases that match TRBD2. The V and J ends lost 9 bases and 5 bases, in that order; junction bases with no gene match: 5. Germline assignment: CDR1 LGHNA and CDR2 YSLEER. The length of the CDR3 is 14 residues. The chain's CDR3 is CARTGTSGGETQYF. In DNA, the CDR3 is TGCGCCAGGACCGGGACTAGCGGGGGTGAGACCCAGTACTTC.

The CDR3 DNA reads TGTGCCAGCAGCATCGGACAGGGGGCAATGGAAGAGACCCAGTACTTC. This sequence encodes CASSIGQGAMEETQYF. This chain links TRBV5-8 with TRBJ2-5; 11 bases are a match to TRBD1. Germline V CDR1 and CDR2: SGHTS, YDEGEE. Germline trimming cut 4 bases from V and 3 bases from J; bases unmatched to any gene: 8. The CDR3 covers 16 residues.

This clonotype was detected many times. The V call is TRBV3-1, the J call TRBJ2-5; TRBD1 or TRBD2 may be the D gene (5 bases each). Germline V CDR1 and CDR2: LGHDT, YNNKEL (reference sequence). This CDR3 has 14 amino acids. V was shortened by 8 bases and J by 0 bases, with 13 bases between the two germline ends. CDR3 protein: CASEGIPYQETQYF. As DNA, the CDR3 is TGTGCCAGCGAGGGGATTCCATACCAAGAGACCCAGTACTTC.

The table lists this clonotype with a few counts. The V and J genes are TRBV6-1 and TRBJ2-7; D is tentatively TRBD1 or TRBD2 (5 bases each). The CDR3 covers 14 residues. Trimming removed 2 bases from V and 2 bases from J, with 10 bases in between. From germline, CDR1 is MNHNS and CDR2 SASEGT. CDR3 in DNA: TGTGCCAGCAGTGAATCGAGGGGACCCTACGAGCAGTACTTC. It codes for CASSESRGPYEQYF.

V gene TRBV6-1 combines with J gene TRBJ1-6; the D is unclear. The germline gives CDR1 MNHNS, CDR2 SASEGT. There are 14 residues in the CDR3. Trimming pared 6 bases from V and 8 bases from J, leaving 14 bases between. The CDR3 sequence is CASRQLGKHSPLHF. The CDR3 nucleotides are TGTGCCAGCAGACAACTGGGAAAACATTCACCCCTCCACTTT.

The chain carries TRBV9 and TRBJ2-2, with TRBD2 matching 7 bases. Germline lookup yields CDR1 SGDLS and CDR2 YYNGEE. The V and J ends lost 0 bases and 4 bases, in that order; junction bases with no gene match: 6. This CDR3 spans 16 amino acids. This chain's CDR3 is CASSVDTSESTGELFF. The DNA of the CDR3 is TGTGCCAGCAGCGTAGACACTAGCGAGAGCACCGGGGAGCTGTTTTTT. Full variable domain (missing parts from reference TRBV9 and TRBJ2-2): DSGVTQTPKHLITATGQRVTLRCSPRSGDLSVYWYQQSLDQGLQFLIQYYNGEERAKGNILERFSAQQFPDLHSELNLSSLELGDSALYFCASSVDTSESTGELFFGEGSRLTVL.

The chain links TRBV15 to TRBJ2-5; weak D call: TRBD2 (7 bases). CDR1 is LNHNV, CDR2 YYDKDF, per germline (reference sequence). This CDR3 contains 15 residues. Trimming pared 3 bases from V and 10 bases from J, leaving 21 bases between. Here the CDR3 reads CATSSLAGVGAGQYF. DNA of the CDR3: TGTGCCACCAGCAGCCTGGCGGGAGTGGGGGCCGGCCAGTACTTC.

The CDR3 loop is CASSYARPGQGSYEQYF. CDR3 coding DNA: TGTGCCAGCAGTTACGCCCGACCGGGACAGGGCTCCTACGAGCAGTACTTC. The chain has TRBV6-5 and TRBJ2-7; 9 bases are shared with TRBD1. Trimming removed 2 bases from V and 0 bases from J; junction bases left unmatched: 8. The germline gives CDR1 MNHEY, CDR2 SVGAGI. The CDR3 is 17 amino acids.

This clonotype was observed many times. The CDR3 reads CASSQVGTGDDEQFF. CDR3 DNA: TGCGCCAGCAGCCAAGTGGGGACAGGGGATGATGAGCAGTTCTTC. The rearrangement links TRBV4-3 to TRBJ2-1, with 10 bases that match TRBD1. V dropped 1 base and J dropped 8; count of bases not matched to a gene: 5. Germline CDR1 and CDR2: LGHNA and YSLEER. This CDR3 spans 15 amino acids.

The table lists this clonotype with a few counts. This chain's CDR3 is CASSQEVQGRRYEQYF. As DNA, the CDR3 is TGCGCCAGCAGCCAAGAAGTCCAGGGGCGAAGATACGAGCAGTACTTC. This chain connects TRBV4-1 to TRBJ2-7, with D tentatively TRBD1 (6 bases). CDR3 length: 16 residues. With 0 bases removed from V and 4 bases from J, the gap between germline ends came to 16 bases. Germline V gene sequence: CDR1 MGHRA, CDR2 YSYEKL.

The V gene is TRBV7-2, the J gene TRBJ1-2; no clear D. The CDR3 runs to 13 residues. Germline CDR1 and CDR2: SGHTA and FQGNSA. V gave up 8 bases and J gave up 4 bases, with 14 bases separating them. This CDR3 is CASLPAGFYGYTF. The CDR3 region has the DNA TGTGCCAGCCTCCCGGCCGGCTTCTATGGCTACACCTTC. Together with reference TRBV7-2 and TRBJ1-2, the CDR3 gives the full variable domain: GAGVSQSPSNKVTEKGKDVELRCDPISGHTALYWYRQSLGQGLEFLIYFQGNSAPDKSGLPSDRFSAERTGGSVSTLTIQRTQQEDSAVYLCASLPAGFYGYTFGSGTRLTVV.

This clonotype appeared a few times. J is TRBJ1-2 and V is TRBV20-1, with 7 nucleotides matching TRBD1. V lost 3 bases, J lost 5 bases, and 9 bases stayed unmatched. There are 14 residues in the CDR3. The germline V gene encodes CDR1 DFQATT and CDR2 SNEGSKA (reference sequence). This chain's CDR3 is CSASPSTGEYGYTF. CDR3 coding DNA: TGCAGTGCTAGCCCTTCTACAGGGGAATATGGCTACACCTTC.

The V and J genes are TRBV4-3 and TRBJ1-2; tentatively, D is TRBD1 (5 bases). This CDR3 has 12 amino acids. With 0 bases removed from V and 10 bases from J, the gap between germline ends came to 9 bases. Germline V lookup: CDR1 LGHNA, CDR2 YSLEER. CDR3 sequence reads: CASSQDWGSYTF. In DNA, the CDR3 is TGCGCCAGCAGCCAAGATTGGGGGTCCTACACCTTC.

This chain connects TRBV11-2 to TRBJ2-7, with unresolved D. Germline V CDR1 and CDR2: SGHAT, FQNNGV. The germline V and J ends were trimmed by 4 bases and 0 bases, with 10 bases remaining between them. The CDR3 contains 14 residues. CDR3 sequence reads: CASSSPTRSYEQYF. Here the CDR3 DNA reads TGTGCCAGCAGCTCGCCGACACGCTCCTACGAGCAGTACTTC.

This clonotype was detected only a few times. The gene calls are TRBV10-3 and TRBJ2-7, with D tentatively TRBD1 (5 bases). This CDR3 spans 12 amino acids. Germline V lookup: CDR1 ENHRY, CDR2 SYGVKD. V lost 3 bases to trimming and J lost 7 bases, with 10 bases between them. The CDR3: CAISDDSREQYF. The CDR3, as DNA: TGTGCCATCAGTGACGACAGCCGTGAGCAGTACTTC.

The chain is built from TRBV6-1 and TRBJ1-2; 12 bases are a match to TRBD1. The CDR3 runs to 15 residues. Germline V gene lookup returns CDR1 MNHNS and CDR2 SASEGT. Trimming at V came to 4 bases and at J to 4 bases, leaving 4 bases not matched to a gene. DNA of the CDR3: TGTGCCAGCAGTGCCGGGACAGGGGGCTCCTATGGCTACACCTTC. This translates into CASSAGTGGSYGYTF.

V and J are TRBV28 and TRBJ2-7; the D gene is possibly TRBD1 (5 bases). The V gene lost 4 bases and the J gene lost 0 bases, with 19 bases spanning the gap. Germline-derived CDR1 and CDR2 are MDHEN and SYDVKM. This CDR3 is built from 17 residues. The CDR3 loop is CASSWNTQGFLSYEQYF. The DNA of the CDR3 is TGTGCCAGCAGTTGGAATACGCAGGGCTTCCTCTCCTACGAGCAGTACTTC. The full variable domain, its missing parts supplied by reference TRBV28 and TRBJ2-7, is DVKVTQSSRYLVKRTGEKVFLECVQDMDHENMFWYRQDPGLGLRLIYFSYDVKMKEKGDIPEGYSVSREKKERFSLILESASTNQTSMYLCASSWNTQGFLSYEQYFGPGTRLTVT.

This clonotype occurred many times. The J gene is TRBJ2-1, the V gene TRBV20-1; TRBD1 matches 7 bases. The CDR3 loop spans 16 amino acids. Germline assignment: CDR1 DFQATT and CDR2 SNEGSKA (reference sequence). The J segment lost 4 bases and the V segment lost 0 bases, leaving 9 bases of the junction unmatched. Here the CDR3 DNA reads TGCAGTGCTAGAGATTTGGACAGGCCGCCTTACAATGAGCAGTTCTTC. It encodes CSARDLDRPPYNEQFF.

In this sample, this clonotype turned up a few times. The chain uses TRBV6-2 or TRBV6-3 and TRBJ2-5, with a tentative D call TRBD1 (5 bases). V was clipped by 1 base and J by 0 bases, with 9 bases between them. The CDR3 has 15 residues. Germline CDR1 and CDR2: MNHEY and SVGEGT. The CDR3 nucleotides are TGTGCCAGCAGTTACTGGACACCGTACCAAGAGACCCAGTACTTC. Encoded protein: CASSYWTPYQETQYF.

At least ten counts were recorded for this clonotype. DNA for the CDR3: TGCAGTGCTCCCCCTGCAGGGACTAGCGCCACAGATACGCAGTATTTT. Protein product: CSAPPAGTSATDTQYF. The chain carries TRBV20-1 and TRBJ2-3, with TRBD2 identical over 10 bases. Trimming cost V 5 bases and J 2 bases; bases outside gene matches: 10. Germline lookup yields CDR1 DFQATT and CDR2 SNEGSKA (reference sequence). This CDR3 is 16 amino acids long.